This is a list of T cell receptor beta chains from one sample in a study of cytomegalovirus exposure and HLA in healthy donors. The table came from immunoSEQ multiplex PCR; TCRdb's copy has only in-frame clones and leaves some out. The sample lists about 170,000 clones, about 88% seen once, with 2% to 3% in the top ten. Sequencing used PBMCs. All receptors come from a man under 40 in good health and CMV-seropositive. The CDR3 runs from the conserved cysteine through the conserved F or W. Each record gives: D gene, V gene, J gene, clone size, CDR3 length, CDR3 protein, CDR3 DNA. The D gene is left open where the match is weak. Clone size is not always given. Where it is, it says once, few, many or a class for expanded clones.

TRBD2	TRBV4-1	TRBJ2-1	-	16	CASSHGYAGDNNEQFF	TGCGCCAGCAGCCATGGTTACGCGGGGGATAACAATGAGCAGTTCTTC
TRBD1	TRBV4-3	TRBJ1-6	-	16	CASSQEGQGYNSPLHF	TGCGCCAGCAGCCAAGAAGGACAGGGCTATAATTCACCCCTCCACTTT
TRBD2	TRBV10-2	TRBJ2-1	few	14	CASSVSGRSNEQFF	TGCGCCAGCAGTGTGAGCGGGAGATCCAATGAGCAGTTCTTC
-	TRBV6-5	TRBJ1-2	once	15	CASSYSPDSNYGYTF	TGTGCCAGCAGTTACTCCCCGGACAGTAACTATGGCTACACCTTC
-	TRBV15	TRBJ2-3	once	14	CATSSLNNPDTQYF	TGTGCCACCAGCAGCCTAAATAATCCCGATACGCAGTATTTT
-	TRBV6-1	TRBJ2-1	few	10	CASSRGEQFF	TGTGCCAGCAGCAGGGGTGAGCAGTTCTTC
-	TRBV2	TRBJ1-4	-	15	CASSAQTGLNEKLFF	TGTGCCAGCAGTGCCCAGACAGGCCTTAATGAAAAACTGTTTTTT
TRBD2	TRBV4-3	TRBJ2-1	-	19	CASSQDRGISGSSFNEQFF	TGCGCCAGCAGCCAAGATAGGGGAATTAGCGGGAGCAGTTTCAATGAGCAGTTCTTC
TRBD1	TRBV6-1	TRBJ2-7	few	14	CASSVPRGTYEQYF	TGTGCCAGCAGTGTACCCAGGGGGACCTACGAGCAGTACTTC
TRBD2	TRBV11-2	TRBJ2-1	-	16	CASSASGVGHYNEQFF	TGTGCCAGCAGCGCGAGCGGGGTCGGGCATTACAATGAGCAGTTCTTC
-	TRBV5-6	TRBJ2-7	-	14	CASSFRGGRYEQYF	TGTGCCAGCAGCTTTAGGGGGGGCCGGTACGAGCAGTACTTC
TRBD2	TRBV27	TRBJ2-5	-	19	CASRPHSDGVTSGRADQYF	TGTGCCAGCAGACCCCATTCTGACGGGGTTACTAGCGGGAGGGCGGACCAGTACTTC
TRBD1	TRBV6-5	TRBJ1-1	few	14	CASSLGQGYTEAFF	TGTGCCAGCAGTCTCGGACAGGGGTACACTGAAGCTTTCTTT
TRBD2	TRBV7-9	TRBJ2-5	once	15	CSSTPRAGVGETQYF	TGTTCCAGCACCCCCCGGGCGGGAGTGGGAGAGACCCAGTACTTC
-	TRBV4-2	TRBJ2-7	-	13	CASSHLEDSEQYF	TGTGCCAGCAGCCATTTGGAAGACAGCGAGCAGTACTTC
TRBD1	TRBV19	TRBJ1-3	-	16	CASNSRPGTEGNTIYF	TGTGCCAGCAACTCAAGACCCGGGACAGAAGGAAACACCATATATTTT
TRBD1	TRBV6-5	TRBJ1-6	-	15	CASSPGTGVWSPLHF	TGTGCCAGCAGCCCAGGGACAGGGGTTTGGTCACCCCTCCACTTT
TRBD1	TRBV4-3	TRBJ1-4	once	20	CASSQDGEADRGWLEEKLFF	TGCGCCAGCAGCCAAGATGGTGAGGCGGACAGGGGATGGTTGGAAGAAAAACTGTTTTTT
TRBD2	TRBV11-2	TRBJ2-3	-	15	CASSLAYTPGGGQYF	TGTGCCAGCAGCTTAGCTTACACTCCCGGGGGGGGGCAGTATTTT
TRBD2	TRBV7-9	TRBJ2-1	-	15	CSSSHSGGGYNEQFF	TGTTCCAGCAGCCATAGCGGGGGGGGCTACAATGAGCAGTTCTTC
-	TRBV7-8	TRBJ2-7	few	15	CASSLSPGESYEQYF	TGTGCCAGCAGCTTATCGCCAGGGGAATCCTACGAGCAGTACTTC
TRBD1	TRBV18	TRBJ2-7	-	12	CASSPPDRGLHF	TGTGCCAGCTCACCACCAGACAGGGGGCTGCACTTC
-	TRBV7-9	TRBJ2-5	-	15	CASSLSGEVQETQYF	TGTGCCAGCAGCTTATCTGGGGAGGTCCAAGAGACCCAGTACTTC
TRBD2	TRBV11-3	TRBJ2-7	-	15	CASSLDRRGDYEQYF	TGTGCCAGCAGCTTAGATCGGCGGGGGGACTACGAGCAGTACTTC
TRBD2	TRBV25-1	TRBJ2-1	-	15	CASSEGAGGRNEQFF	TGTGCCAGCAGTGAAGGGGCGGGAGGGCGCAATGAGCAGTTCTTC
-	TRBV13	TRBJ1-3	few	13	CASTFYSGNTIYF	TGTGCCAGCACCTTCTACTCTGGAAACACCATATATTTT
-	TRBV9	TRBJ1-2	-	15	CASSVTRLANYGYTF	TGTGCCAGCAGCGTAACCAGACTGGCGAACTATGGCTACACCTTC
-	TRBV28	TRBJ1-1	-	14	CASSPWRLNTEAFF	TGTGCCAGCAGTCCGTGGCGGCTCAACACTGAAGCTTTCTTT
TRBD1	TRBV27	TRBJ1-5	-	14	CASSQTGSYQPQHF	TGTGCCAGCAGCCAGACAGGGAGCTATCAGCCCCAGCATTTT
-	TRBV6-6	TRBJ1-1	-	14	CASRTGGRSTEAFF	TGTGCCAGCCGAACGGGGGGGCGAAGCACTGAAGCTTTCTTT
-	TRBV7-3	TRBJ2-1	-	14	CASSLGGTYNEQFF	TGTGCCAGCAGCTTAGGAGGTACCTACAATGAGCAGTTCTTC
-	TRBV19	TRBJ1-2	-	11	CASSHGYGYTF	TGTGCCAGTAGCCACGGCTATGGCTACACCTTC
TRBD2	TRBV10-3	TRBJ2-1	few	13	CAISTSGRDEQFF	TGTGCCATCAGTACTAGCGGGAGGGATGAGCAGTTCTTC
-	TRBV18	TRBJ1-1	once	15	CASSHSGTGNTEAFF	TGTGCCAGCTCCCATAGCGGGACGGGGAACACTGAAGCTTTCTTT
TRBD2	TRBV6-1	TRBJ2-3	few	15	CASSGLAGGPDTQYF	TGTGCCAGCAGTGGACTAGCGGGAGGGCCAGATACGCAGTATTTT
-	TRBV6-5	TRBJ2-3	once	12	CASSYPADTQYF	TGTGCCAGCAGTTACCCCGCAGATACGCAGTATTTT
-	TRBV11-2	TRBJ1-5	-	13	CASSLNRDQPQHF	TGTGCCAGCAGCTTAAACCGGGATCAGCCCCAGCATTTT
TRBD1	TRBV4-1	TRBJ2-2	few	16	CASSLGQGLAGGELFF	TGCGCCAGCAGCCTGGGACAGGGGCTTGCGGGCGGGGAGCTGTTTTTT
-	TRBV28	TRBJ2-1	-	16	CASSASAGSSYNEQFF	TGTGCCAGCAGTGCCTCTGCCGGGAGCTCCTACAATGAGCAGTTCTTC
-	TRBV6-5	TRBJ2-1	-	13	CASSLGFYNEQFF	TGTGCCAGCAGTCTAGGTTTTTACAATGAGCAGTTCTTC
-	TRBV7-2	TRBJ2-7	-	14	CASSLLGTVYEQYF	TGTGCCAGCAGCTTATTAGGGACTGTCTACGAGCAGTACTTC
TRBD1	TRBV5-5	TRBJ1-2	-	14	CASEGRQGAYGYTF	TGTGCCAGCGAGGGCAGACAGGGGGCCTATGGCTACACCTTC
-	TRBV4-1	TRBJ2-7	-	13	CASSQARFGEQYF	TGCGCCAGCAGCCAAGCCCGCTTCGGGGAGCAGTACTTC
TRBD2	TRBV4-2	TRBJ2-3	-	14	CASSGLAGSDTQYF	TGTGCCAGCAGCGGACTAGCGGGATCAGATACGCAGTATTTT